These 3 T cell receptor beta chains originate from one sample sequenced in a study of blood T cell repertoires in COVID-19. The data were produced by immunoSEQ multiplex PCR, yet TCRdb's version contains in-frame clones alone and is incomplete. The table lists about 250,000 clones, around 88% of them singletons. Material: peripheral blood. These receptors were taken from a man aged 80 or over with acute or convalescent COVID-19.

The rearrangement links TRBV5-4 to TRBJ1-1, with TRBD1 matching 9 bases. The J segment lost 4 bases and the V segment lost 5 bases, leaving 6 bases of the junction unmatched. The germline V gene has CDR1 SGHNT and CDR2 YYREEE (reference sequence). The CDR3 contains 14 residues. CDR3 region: CASRQQGAITEAFF. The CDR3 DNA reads TGTGCCAGCAGACAACAGGGGGCTATCACTGAAGCTTTCTTT. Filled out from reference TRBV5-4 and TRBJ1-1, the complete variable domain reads ETGVTQSPTHLIKTRGQQVTLRCSSQSGHNTVSWYQQALGQGPQFIFQYYREEENGRGNFPPRFSGLQFPNYSSELNVNALELDDSALYLCASRQQGAITEAFFGQGTRLTVV.

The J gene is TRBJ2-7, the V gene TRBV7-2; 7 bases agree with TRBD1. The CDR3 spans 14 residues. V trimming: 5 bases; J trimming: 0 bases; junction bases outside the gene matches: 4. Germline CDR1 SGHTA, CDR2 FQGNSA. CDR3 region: CASSTDRVSYEQYF. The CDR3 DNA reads TGTGCCAGCAGCACCGACAGGGTCTCCTACGAGCAGTACTTC.

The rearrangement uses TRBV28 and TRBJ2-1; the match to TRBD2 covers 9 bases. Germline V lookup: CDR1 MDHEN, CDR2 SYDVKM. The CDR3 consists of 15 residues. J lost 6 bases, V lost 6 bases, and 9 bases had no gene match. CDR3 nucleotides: TGTGCCAGCAGCCATAGCGGGAGAGCGATCAATGAGCAGTTCTTC. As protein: CASSHSGRAINEQFF.